This T cell receptor beta chain is from a study of identical twins. Each CDR3 protein gets one entry after TCRdb re-called the 5' RACE reads with MiXCR. Counted here are a few hundred thousand distinct CDR3 sequences, nearly 10% occurring once; the ten biggest clones make up 2.5% to 3.5%. This clonotype came up a few times. Germline CDR1 SGHVS, CDR2 FQNEAQ. Germline trimming cut 4 bases from V and 5 bases from J; bases unmatched to any gene: 2. This CDR3 region has 13 residues. These data also formed part of another study, on yellow fever vaccine responses in identical twins.

The chain carries TRBV7-8 and TRBJ2-3; TRBD1 agrees at 8 bases. Sequencing was done on a sample of PBMCs. This sequence was found in a woman in her late teens or twenties in good health. CDR3: CASSYRGKDTQYF. The CDR3 DNA sequence: TGTGCCAGCAGCTACAGGGGGAAAGATACGCAGTATTTT.